This TCR beta chain is drawn from a study of blood T cell repertoires in COVID-19. The method was immunoSEQ multiplex PCR; TCRdb's version includes in-frame clones alone and lacks a portion of them. The table shows 250,000 or so clones, with about 68% occurring only once. J lost 0 bases, V lost 5 bases, and 4 bases had no gene match. This CDR3 region has 15 residues. The germline V gene has CDR1 MNHEY and CDR2 SMNVEV (reference sequence). The receptor's source is a woman of 80 years or more with acute or convalescent COVID-19. Material for sequencing was peripheral blood. This chain uses TRBV27 with TRBJ1-1, with 9 bases aligning to TRBD1. This chain's CDR3 is CASSRRTGVNTEAFF. The CDR3 region has the DNA TGTGCCAGCAGTAGACGGACAGGGGTGAACACTGAAGCTTTCTTT.